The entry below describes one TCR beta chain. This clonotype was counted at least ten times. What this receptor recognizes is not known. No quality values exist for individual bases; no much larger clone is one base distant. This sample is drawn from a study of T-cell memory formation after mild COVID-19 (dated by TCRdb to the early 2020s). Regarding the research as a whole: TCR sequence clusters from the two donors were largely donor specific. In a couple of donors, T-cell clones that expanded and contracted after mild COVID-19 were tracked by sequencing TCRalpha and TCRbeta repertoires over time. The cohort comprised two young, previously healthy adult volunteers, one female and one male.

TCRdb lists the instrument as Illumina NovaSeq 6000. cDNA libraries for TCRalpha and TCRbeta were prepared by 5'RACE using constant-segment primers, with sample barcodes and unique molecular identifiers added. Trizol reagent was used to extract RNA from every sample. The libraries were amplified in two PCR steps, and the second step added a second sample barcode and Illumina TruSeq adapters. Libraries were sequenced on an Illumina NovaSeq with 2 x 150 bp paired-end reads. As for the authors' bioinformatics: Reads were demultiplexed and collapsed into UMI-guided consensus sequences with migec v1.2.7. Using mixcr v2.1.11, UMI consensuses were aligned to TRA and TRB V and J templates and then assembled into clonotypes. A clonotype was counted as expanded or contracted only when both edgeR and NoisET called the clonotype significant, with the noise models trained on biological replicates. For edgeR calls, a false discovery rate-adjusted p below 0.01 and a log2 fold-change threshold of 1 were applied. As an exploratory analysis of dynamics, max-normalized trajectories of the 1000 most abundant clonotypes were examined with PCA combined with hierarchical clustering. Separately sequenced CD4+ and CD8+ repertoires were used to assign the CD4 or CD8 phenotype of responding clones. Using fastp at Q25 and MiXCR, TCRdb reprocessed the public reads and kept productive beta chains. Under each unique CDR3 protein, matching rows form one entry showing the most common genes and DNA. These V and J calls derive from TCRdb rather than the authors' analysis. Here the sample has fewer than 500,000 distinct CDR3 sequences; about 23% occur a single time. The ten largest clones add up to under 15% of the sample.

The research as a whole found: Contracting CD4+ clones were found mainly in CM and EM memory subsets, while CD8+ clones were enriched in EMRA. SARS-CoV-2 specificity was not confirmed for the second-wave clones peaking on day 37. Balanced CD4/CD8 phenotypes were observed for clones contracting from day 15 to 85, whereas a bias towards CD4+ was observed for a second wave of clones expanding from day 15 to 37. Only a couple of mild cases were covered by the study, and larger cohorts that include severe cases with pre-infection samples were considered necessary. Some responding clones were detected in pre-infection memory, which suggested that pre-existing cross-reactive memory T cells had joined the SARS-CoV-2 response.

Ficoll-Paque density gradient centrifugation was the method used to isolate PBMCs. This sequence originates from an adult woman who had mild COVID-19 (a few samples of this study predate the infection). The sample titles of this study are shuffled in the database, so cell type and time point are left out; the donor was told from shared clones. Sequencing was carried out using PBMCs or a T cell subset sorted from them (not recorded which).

The nucleotides are TGCGCCAGCAGCCGGGAGGGACAGATCTACGAGCAGTACTTC. The encoded protein is CASSREGQIYEQYF. The chain is encoded by TRBV5-1 joined to TRBJ2-7, with a tentative D gene TRBD2 over 8 matching bases. CDR1 and CDR2, per the germline V gene, are SGHRS and YFSETQ. V sheds 4 bases and J sheds 3 bases, leaving 14 bases between their ends. The CDR3 covers 14 residues, taking in both the cysteine and the phenylalanine. CDR3 DNA only is kept here, 42 bases in frame from base 1.